This T cell receptor (beta chain) was captured in a study of T cell responses to AZD1222 COVID-19 vaccine. Findings and limits, study-wide: Baseline testing showed seropositivity in only a handful of AZD1222 recipients. Breadth and depth of Spike-specific TCRs rose after two AZD1222 doses.

Analysis merged second doses at about 4 or about 12 weeks. V was pared by 2 bases and J by 2 bases, with 12 bases between. The CDR3 consists of 15 residues. The germline CDR1 and CDR2 sequences are SGHKS and YYEKEE (reference sequence). Concerning this clone: Antigen: not known.

Produced via immunoSEQ multiplex PCR; TCRdb's table is partial and in-frame only. The data show some 150,000 clones, with around nine tenths seen just once and less than 1.6% held by the top ten. Sequences were derived from peripheral blood, sampled 28 days after the second AZD1222 dose. The V gene is TRBV5-5, the J gene TRBJ2-3, with D possibly matching TRBD1 (6 bases). The sequence was collected from an adult who received the AZD1222 COVID-19 vaccine. This CDR3 reads CASSFWDTSTDTQYF. CDR3 DNA: TGTGCCAGCAGCTTCTGGGACACCTCCACAGATACGCAGTATTTT.